The rows below give T cell receptor beta chains drawn from one sample of a study of T cell changes during pregnancy in multiple sclerosis. Sequencing was performed with immunoSEQ multiplex PCR; in TCRdb, only in-frame clones are kept and a portion is missing. The sample lists tens of thousands of clones, around 93% occurring once. The sample here was CD4+ T cells from peripheral blood mononuclear cells, taken in the third trimester of pregnancy. Receptors originate from a female donor with multiple sclerosis, enrolled in a pregnancy study. The CDR3 runs from the conserved cysteine through the conserved F or W. D genes are given only for firm matches. Part of the rows lack a size; the others show once, few, many or a class for expanded clones.

clone_size j_call cdr3_length v_call d_call cdr3_nt cdr3_aa
- TRBJ1-1 17 TRBV11-2 - TGTGCCAGCAGCTTCAGTTCCGGAAGGGGGGGGAACACTGAAGCTTTCTTT CASSFSSGRGGNTEAFF
- TRBJ1-2 16 TRBV7-6 - TGTGCCAGCAGCTTATCCCTCGTCTTCCTTCCCTATGGCTACACCTTC CASSLSLVFLPYGYTF
- TRBJ1-6 14 TRBV9 - TGTGCCAGCAGCGTTGGCGGCAGTTCCTCACCCCTCCACTTT CASSVGGSSSPLHF
- TRBJ2-1 14 TRBV7-7 TRBD2 TGTGCTAGCGCGACGGGCGGGGGGTACAATGAGCAGTTCTTC CASATGGGYNEQFF
- TRBJ1-1 14 TRBV9 TRBD1 TGTGCCAGCAGCGCTACAGGGGGCGGGACTGAAGCTTTCTTT CASSATGGGTEAFF
- TRBJ2-7 13 TRBV4-3 TRBD1 TGCGCCAGCAGCCAAACAGGGGGCTACGAGCAGTACTTC CASSQTGGYEQYF
- TRBJ1-2 12 TRBV28 - TGTGCCAGCAGTTTACAAAACTATGGCTACACCTTC CASSLQNYGYTF
- TRBJ1-1 14 TRBV10-3 - TGTGCCATCAGCGAAGAGCAGGGGAGTACTGAAGCTTTCTTT CAISEEQGSTEAFF
few TRBJ1-2 15 TRBV5-1 TRBD1 TGCGCCAGCAGCTTGGCCCGACAGGGCATGTATGGCTACACCTTC CASSLARQGMYGYTF
- TRBJ1-6 16 TRBV5-4 - TGTGCCAGCAGCTTGTCAGGGGCCCCCGTTAATTCACCCCTCCACTTT CASSLSGAPVNSPLHF
- TRBJ2-7 14 TRBV7-3 - TGTGCCAGCAGCCCCGGTTCGAGCTCCTACGAGCAGTACTTC CASSPGSSSYEQYF
- TRBJ1-5 13 TRBV5-1 - TGCGCCAGCAGCTTGGACAACAATCAGCCCCAGCATTTT CASSLDNNQPQHF
- TRBJ1-2 14 TRBV19 TRBD1 TGTGCCAGTAGAAGGCCCGACAGGGAATTCAGCTACACCTTC CASRRPDREFSYTF
- TRBJ2-1 15 TRBV7-2 TRBD2 TGTGCCAGCAGCTTACAGCGGGGGGGCGAAAATGAGCAGTTCTTC CASSLQRGGENEQFF
- TRBJ2-7 15 TRBV5-1 - TGCGCCAGCAGCCGCGGGACCCTGAGAATATACGAGCAGTACTTC CASSRGTLRIYEQYF
- TRBJ1-5 13 TRBV5-1 TRBD1 TGCGCCAGCAGCCCGACAGGGGCCCAGCCCCAGCATTTT CASSPTGAQPQHF
- TRBJ2-1 17 TRBV5-4 TRBD2 TGTGCCAGCAGCCTCACTAGCGGCGATACCTCCTACAATGAGCAGTTCTTC CASSLTSGDTSYNEQFF
once TRBJ1-4 13 TRBV4-3 - TGCGCCAGCAGCCGCGGGACGAATGAAAAACTGTTTTTT CASSRGTNEKLFF
- TRBJ1-1 14 TRBV27 - TGTGCCAGCAGTTGGCGGGCGATGAACACTGAAGCTTTCTTT CASSWRAMNTEAFF
- TRBJ2-4 14 TRBV5-1 TRBD2 TGCGCCAGCAGCTTGACGGGGACTATCGCCATTCAGTACTTC CASSLTGTIAIQYF
- TRBJ2-1 16 TRBV5-1 - TGCGCCAGCAGCAAACCTGTTCGACCATCGGAGGTAAAGCAGTTCTTC CASSKPVRPSEVKQFF
- TRBJ2-4 16 TRBV5-1 TRBD1 TGCGCCAGCAGCCCCGGGGGGACAGGGGGCGAAAACATTCAGTACTTC CASSPGGTGGENIQYF
- TRBJ2-1 15 TRBV7-3 - TGTGCCAGCAGCTTACGACCGGGCTCCTACAATGAGCAGTTCTTC CASSLRPGSYNEQFF
few TRBJ2-2 13 TRBV19 TRBD1 TGTGCCAGTAGTAACGACAGGGCCGGGGAGCTGTTTTTT CASSNDRAGELFF
- TRBJ2-7 13 TRBV19 TRBD2 TGTGCCAGTAGCACCCGGGGGGTCTACGAGCAGTACTTC CASSTRGVYEQYF
- TRBJ1-4 16 TRBV5-4 - TGTGCCAGCAGCTTTGGGGGCAAGAGCGAGAATGAAAAACTGTTTTTT CASSFGGKSENEKLFF
- TRBJ1-1 13 TRBV27 - TGTGCCAGCAGCAGGGACATGAACACTGAAGCTTTCTTT CASSRDMNTEAFF
- TRBJ1-1 13 TRBV10-3 - TGTGCCAGTGGACTAGGGGAGAACACTGAAGCTTTCTTT CASGLGENTEAFF
- TRBJ1-2 13 TRBV5-1 TRBD1 TGCGCCAGCAGCTTGGGACAGGGGGATAGCTACACCTTC CASSLGQGDSYTF
- TRBJ1-1 14 TRBV27 - TGTGCCAGCAGTCTAAACGGGATGAACACTGAAGCTTTCTTT CASSLNGMNTEAFF
- TRBJ2-2 14 TRBV6-5 TRBD2 TGTGCCAGCAGTTACTCGCGGGGGGCCGGGGAGCTGTTTTTT CASSYSRGAGELFF
- TRBJ1-2 14 TRBV27 TRBD1 TGTGCCAGCAGTAAACAGGGGGCGGCCTATGGCTACACCTTC CASSKQGAAYGYTF
- TRBJ1-6 14 TRBV2 TRBD1 TGTGCCAGGCGGACAGGGAAGTTCAATTCACCCCTCCACTTT CARRTGKFNSPLHF
- TRBJ2-2 14 TRBV21-1 - TGTGCCAGCAGGCACAGACAGAACACCGGGGAGCTGTTTTTT CASRHRQNTGELFF
- TRBJ1-1 17 TRBV4-1 - TGCGCCAGCAGCCTTCAGCTGGGGGCGGTTATTGGCACTGAAGCTTTCTTT CASSLQLGAVIGTEAFF
- TRBJ2-7 12 TRBV10-3 TRBD1 TGTGCCCCTGACAGGGGCTACTACGAGCAGTACTTC CAPDRGYYEQYF
few TRBJ1-5 13 TRBV30 - TGTGCCTGGAGTGTTGGCGGCGATCAGCCCCAGCATTTT CAWSVGGDQPQHF
- TRBJ2-5 14 TRBV5-1 TRBD1 TGCGCCAGCAGGGCTGGGACAGGGGGAGAGACCCAGTACTTC CASRAGTGGETQYF
- TRBJ2-3 14 TRBV7-3 - TGTGCCAGCAGCTTAGCGGGGGCCACAGATACGCAGTATTTT CASSLAGATDTQYF
- TRBJ2-5 15 TRBV11-3 TRBD1 TGTGCCAGCAGCTTAGGGGGGACAGAACAAGAGACCCAGTACTTC CASSLGGTEQETQYF
- TRBJ2-2 15 TRBV18 TRBD2 TGTGCCAGCTCACCGAGAACTAGCGGGATAGGGGAGCTGTTTTTT CASSPRTSGIGELFF
- TRBJ1-4 15 TRBV7-2 - TGTGCCAGCAGCTACCTGGGGGGGGCAAGTGAAAAACTGTTTTTT CASSYLGGASEKLFF
- TRBJ2-1 16 TRBV12-5 TRBD1 TGTGCTAGTGGTTTGGACCGCGGACAGGGCTACAATGAGCAGTTCTTC CASGLDRGQGYNEQFF
once TRBJ2-3 16 TRBV4-1 TRBD2 TGCGCCAGCAGCCAGAATAGCGGGGGGACCACAGATACGCAGTATTTT CASSQNSGGTTDTQYF
- TRBJ1-5 13 TRBV2 - TGTGCCAGCACCCGTGACGGAGATCAGCCCCAGCATTTT CASTRDGDQPQHF
- TRBJ2-3 13 TRBV18 - TGTGCCAGCTCCACGTCACTCACAGATACGCAGTATTTT CASSTSLTDTQYF
- TRBJ1-1 12 TRBV30 - TGTGCCTCCGGGAGGGATAACACTGAAGCTTTCTTT CASGRDNTEAFF
once TRBJ1-2 13 TRBV30 TRBD1 TGTGCCTGGAGTGTACAGGGGGGCTATGGCTACACCTTC CAWSVQGGYGYTF
- TRBJ1-3 16 TRBV5-1 - TGCGCCAGCAGCCTACAGGGAGTGCCCACTGGAAACACCATATATTTT CASSLQGVPTGNTIYF
once TRBJ2-2 13 TRBV4-1 - TGCGCCAGCAGCCACGTTAACACCGGGGAGCTGTTTTTT CASSHVNTGELFF
- TRBJ1-5 15 TRBV18 - TGTGCCAGCTCACAGTCCGGGAGTCGCAATCAGCCCCAGCATTTT CASSQSGSRNQPQHF
- TRBJ1-2 15 TRBV5-4 TRBD1 TGTGCCAGCAGCTTGACCGGGACAGCGGACTATGGCTACACCTTC CASSLTGTADYGYTF
- TRBJ1-2 13 TRBV7-9 - TGTGCCAGCAGCTCCGTGAGTTTCTATGGCTACACCTTC CASSSVSFYGYTF
- TRBJ1-4 16 TRBV11-2 - TGTGCCAGCAGCTTCGATCGAGAGACTAACAATGAAAAACTGTTTTTT CASSFDRETNNEKLFF
- TRBJ1-1 14 TRBV5-1 TRBD1 TGCGCCAGCAGCACGACAGGGTCGAACATTGAAGCTTTCTTT CASSTTGSNIEAFF